The 29 T cell receptor beta chains given below trace back to one sample, sequenced in a study of blood T cell repertoires in COVID-19. Produced via immunoSEQ multiplex PCR; TCRdb's table is partial and in-frame only. The table includes roughly 100,000 clones, under 90% detected once. The sample was peripheral blood. These TCRs come from a human donor in a cohort sampled during active COVID-19.

The rearrangement links TRBV2 to TRBJ1-3; 7 bases line up with TRBD1. J was trimmed by 4 bases and V by 4 bases; bases with no gene match: 7. Germline assignment: CDR1 SNHLY and CDR2 FYNNEI. CDR3 size: 15 residues. CDR3 DNA sequence: TGTGCCAGCAGTGTAGACAGGGTGGGCGGAAACACCATATATTTT. Encoded protein: CASSVDRVGGNTIYF.

The chain couples TRBV2 to TRBJ2-5; 14 bases match TRBD2. From germline, CDR1 is SNHLY and CDR2 FYNNEI. This CDR3 has 18 residues. J was trimmed by 2 bases and V by 2 bases; bases with no gene match: 7. CDR3 protein: CASSETGLAGARQETQYF. The CDR3, as DNA: TGTGCCAGCAGTGAAACGGGACTAGCGGGAGCGCGACAAGAGACCCAGTACTTC.

This chain uses TRBV7-9 with TRBJ2-7, with TRBD2 matching 11 bases. Per germline, CDR1 SEHNR and CDR2 FQNEAQ (reference sequence). The CDR3 length is 15 residues. The V and J ends lost 4 bases and 0 bases, in that order; junction bases with no gene match: 2. CDR3 sequence (DNA): TGTGCCAGCAGCTCCGGGACTAGCGGCTCCTACGAGCAGTACTTC. This gives the protein CASSSGTSGSYEQYF.

The V gene is TRBV3-1 (or the pseudogene TRBV3-2), the J gene TRBJ2-3; TRBD1 aligns across 7 bases. Trimming took 0 bases from V and 7 from J; bases not matched to a gene: 7. Per germline, CDR1 LGHDT and CDR2 YNNKEL (reference sequence). CDR3 length: 15 residues. DNA of the CDR3: TGTGCCAGCAGCCAAGATTTGAACAGGGGAAATACGCAGTATTTT. This encodes CASSQDLNRGNTQYF.

This chain connects TRBV28 to TRBJ1-2; 9 bases are a match to TRBD1. CDR1 and CDR2 (germline): MDHEN, SYDVKM. The CDR3 runs 15 residues. Trimming cost V 6 bases and J 4 bases; bases outside gene matches: 9. The CDR3 is CASSTGQGRLYGYTF. The CDR3 nucleotides are TGTGCCAGCAGCACGGGACAGGGCCGACTCTATGGCTACACCTTC.

The V and J genes are TRBV18 and TRBJ1-2; TRBD1 agrees at 9 bases. The CDR3 runs 15 residues. Losses at the gene ends were 6 bases for V and 6 bases for J; bases not matched to a gene: 11. In germline, CDR1 is KGHSH, CDR2 LQKENI. This CDR3 is CASSRSTGGFDGYTF. The CDR3 bases are TGTGCCAGCTCTCGGAGTACAGGGGGCTTCGATGGCTACACCTTC.

V and J are TRBV19 and TRBJ2-6, with unresolved D. The ends were cut back, 6 bases at V and 4 bases at J, with 7 bases in the middle. The CDR3 sequence is 13 residues long. From germline, CDR1 is LNHDA and CDR2 SQIVND (reference sequence). This CDR3 reads CASRVGGANVLTF. For the CDR3, the DNA is TGTGCCAGTAGGGTCGGGGGGGCCAACGTCCTGACTTTC.

The chain carries TRBV18 and TRBJ2-7, with 7 nucleotides matching TRBD1. In germline, CDR1 is KGHSH, CDR2 LQKENI. The V and J ends lost 6 bases and 4 bases, in that order; junction bases with no gene match: 6. This CDR3 is built from 13 residues. CDR3 sequence (DNA): TGTGCCAGCTCGCCCGGGACAGCTTACGAGCAGTACTTC. This codes for CASSPGTAYEQYF.

V gene TRBV5-4 combines with J gene TRBJ2-7; TRBD1 aligns across 8 bases. From germline, CDR1 is SGHNT and CDR2 YYREEE (reference sequence). The trim removed 3 bases at V and 5 bases at J, leaving 10 bases unmatched. The CDR3 contains 15 residues. The CDR3 sequence is CASSSPGRGLNEQYF. In nucleotides, the CDR3 is TGTGCCAGCAGCTCCCCGGGCAGGGGGCTAAACGAGCAGTACTTC.

V usage is TRBV3-1 (or the pseudogene TRBV3-2) and J usage is TRBJ2-7, with 10 nucleotides matching TRBD2. CDR1 and CDR2 (germline): LGHDT, YNNKEL (reference sequence). The CDR3 covers 15 residues. The junction had 8 bases not matched to a gene; V was cut back by 3 bases and J by 6 bases. Written as DNA, the CDR3 is TGTGCCAGCAGCCATAAAATGCTAGCGGGAGTCGAGCAGTACTTC. Translation: CASSHKMLAGVEQYF.

This clone was counted once. This chain links TRBV7-3 with TRBJ2-1; 10 bases are shared with TRBD1. The length of the CDR3 is 15 residues. The germline CDR1 and CDR2 sequences are SGHTA and FQGTGA. Losses at the gene ends were 5 bases for V and 4 bases for J; bases not matched to a gene: 5. This CDR3 is CASSEDRGGYNEQFF. CDR3 coding DNA: TGTGCCAGCAGCGAGGACAGGGGGGGATACAATGAGCAGTTCTTC.

The rearrangement links TRBV5-4 to TRBJ2-3, with D perhaps TRBD2 (5 bases). The CDR3 loop spans 14 amino acids. Between the trimmed V and J ends, which lost 4 bases and 8 bases, there was a span of 17 bases. Looked up from germline, CDR1 is SGHNT and CDR2 is YYREEE (reference sequence). This chain's CDR3 is CASSPDPLAPTQYF. The CDR3 DNA sequence: TGTGCCAGCAGCCCCGATCCCCTAGCTCCTACGCAGTATTTT.

CDR3 nucleotide sequence: TGTGCCAGCAGCTTAGAGGTCTTCGTGGGGAGCACCGGGGAGCTGTTTTTT. Residues: CASSLEVFVGSTGELFF. The chain links TRBV7-9 to TRBJ2-2, with a tentative D call TRBD2 (5 bases). From germline, CDR1 is SEHNR and CDR2 FQNEAQ (reference sequence). The length of the CDR3 is 17 residues. With 1 base removed from V and 4 bases from J, the gap between germline ends came to 16 bases. Complete variable domain (other parts from reference TRBV7-9 and TRBJ2-2): DTGVSQNPRHKITKRGQNVTFRCDPISEHNRLYWYRQTLGQGPEFLTYFQNEAQLEKSRLLSDRFSAERPKGSFSTLEIQRTEQGDSAMYLCASSLEVFVGSTGELFFGEGSRLTVL.

This chain links TRBV5-4 with TRBJ2-7, with 8 bases identical to TRBD2. The germline V gene encodes CDR1 SGHNT and CDR2 YYREEE (reference sequence). The CDR3 covers 13 residues. V lost 2 bases to trimming and J lost 7 bases; unmatched junction nucleotides: 5. CDR3 loop: CASSFGGEMEQYF. The CDR3 coding sequence is TGTGCCAGCAGCTTCGGGGGGGAGATGGAGCAGTACTTC. Together with reference TRBV5-4 and TRBJ2-7, the CDR3 gives the full variable domain: ETGVTQSPTHLIKTRGQQVTLRCSSQSGHNTVSWYQQALGQGPQFIFQYYREEENGRGNFPPRFSGLQFPNYSSELNVNALELDDSALYLCASSFGGEMEQYFGPGTRLTVT.

This clone has only one observation. The rearrangement uses TRBV6-5 and TRBJ2-7, with TRBD2 as a possible D gene (5 bases). This CDR3 region has 14 residues. Germline CDR1 MNHEY, CDR2 SVGAGI. V was trimmed by 7 bases and J by 5 bases, leaving 18 bases between them. The CDR3 nucleotides are TGTGCCAGCACCTCCAGGCTTGGGAGCCACGAGCAGTACTTC. Amino acids: CASTSRLGSHEQYF.

The genes are TRBV16 and TRBJ2-7, with a tentative D call TRBD2 (6 bases). The CDR3 has 16 amino acids. V lost 6 bases to trimming and J lost 4 bases, with 22 bases between them. Germline CDR1 KGHSY, CDR2 FQNENV. The CDR3 sequence is CASRPTRDSGYYEQYF. CDR3 DNA: TGTGCCAGCAGACCGACGAGGGATAGCGGCTATTACGAGCAGTACTTC.

This chain uses TRBV10-1 with TRBJ2-7; the match to TRBD1 covers 7 bases. CDR1 and CDR2 from the germline V gene are WNHNN and SYGVQD (reference sequence). The CDR3 extends over 13 amino acids. V shed 5 bases and J 4 bases; nucleotides not matched to a gene: 5. DNA of the CDR3: TGCGCCAGCAGTCCGGGACAGAGTTACGAGCAGTACTTC. This encodes CASSPGQSYEQYF.

A few counts support this clone. The rearrangement links TRBV18 to TRBJ1-1; no clear D gene. Trimming stripped 3 bases from V and 5 bases from J, with 13 bases between. The CDR3 extends over 14 amino acids. Germline-derived CDR1 and CDR2 are KGHSH and LQKENI. CDR3 amino acids: CASSPFESRTEAFF. The CDR3 DNA reads as TGTGCCAGCTCACCCTTCGAGTCTAGGACTGAAGCTTTCTTT.

This chain links TRBV2 with TRBJ2-1; the D gene is possibly TRBD1 (5 bases). The CDR3 has 15 amino acids. V dropped 3 bases and J dropped 11 bases, with 20 bases sitting between them. CDR1 is SNHLY and CDR2 is FYNNEI in the germline V gene. CDR3 nucleotide sequence: TGTGCCAGCAGTGAGGGCGTCAGGGCAGCCTTCAAGCAGTTCTTC. Its translation is CASSEGVRAAFKQFF.

The chain joins TRBV28 to TRBJ2-1, with TRBD2 as a possible D gene (5 bases). From germline, CDR1 is MDHEN and CDR2 SYDVKM. The germline V and J ends were trimmed by 3 bases and 6 bases, with 18 bases remaining between them. The CDR3 has 16 amino acids. In DNA form, the CDR3 reads TGTGCCAGCAGTTTGCCCGGGATCTGGCGTCGCAATGAGCAGTTCTTC. Amino acids: CASSLPGIWRRNEQFF.

The chain links TRBV3-1 (or the pseudogene TRBV3-2) to TRBJ2-7; perhaps TRBD1 as D (6 bases). The CDR3 contains 14 residues. Germline V gives CDR1 LGHDT, CDR2 YNNKEL (reference sequence). The V end was cut by 4 bases, the J end by 4 bases, with 14 bases between. The CDR3: CASSRALRGYEQYF. The CDR3 bases are TGTGCCAGCAGCCGCGCCCTGAGGGGGTACGAGCAGTACTTC.

J is TRBJ1-1 and V is TRBV2; D unclear. The CDR3 is 13 amino acids. Between the trimmed V and J ends, which lost 8 bases and 0 bases, there was a span of 10 bases. CDR1 and CDR2 (germline): SNHLY, FYNNEI. Written as DNA, the CDR3 is TGTGCCAGCCGAACTAGGGTGAACACTGAAGCTTTCTTT. It translates to CASRTRVNTEAFF.

J is TRBJ1-5 and V is TRBV27; D remains unclear. Germline V gene data show CDR1 as MNHEY and CDR2 as SMNVEV (reference sequence). This CDR3 is 14 amino acids long. V lost 2 bases to trimming and J lost 4 bases, with 9 bases between them. The CDR3 DNA reads as TGTGCCAGCAGTTTAGGTCTCAGGAATCAGCCCCAGCATTTT. As protein: CASSLGLRNQPQHF.

V gene TRBV30 combines with J gene TRBJ1-6; D is unresolved. From germline, CDR1 is GTSNPN and CDR2 SVGIG (reference sequence). V dropped 0 bases and J dropped 13 bases, with 10 bases sitting between them. The CDR3 is made up of 12 amino acids. The CDR3 region is CAWSVNAGPLHF. DNA of the CDR3: TGTGCCTGGAGTGTAAACGCAGGCCCCCTCCACTTT.

V usage is TRBV5-1 and J usage is TRBJ2-7; no firm D call. Between the trimmed V and J ends, which lost 5 bases and 6 bases, there was a span of 15 bases. The CDR3 totals 13 residues. Germline-derived CDR1 and CDR2 are SGHRS and YFSETQ. The CDR3 DNA follows: TGCGCCAGCAGGACTTCCGGGTTTCGCGAGCAGTACTTC. Amino acid sequence: CASRTSGFREQYF.

This clone was seen once. The chain is built from TRBV5-4 and TRBJ2-7; D is possibly TRBD1 (6 bases). The germline V gene encodes CDR1 SGHNT and CDR2 YYREEE (reference sequence). The V end was cut by 4 bases, the J end by 6 bases, with 17 bases between. The CDR3 loop spans 14 amino acids. For the CDR3, the DNA is TGTGCCAGCAGCATAATGACAGGTCCCACCGAGCAGTACTTC. This sequence encodes CASSIMTGPTEQYF. Together with reference TRBV5-4 and TRBJ2-7, the CDR3 gives the full variable domain: ETGVTQSPTHLIKTRGQQVTLRCSSQSGHNTVSWYQQALGQGPQFIFQYYREEENGRGNFPPRFSGLQFPNYSSELNVNALELDDSALYLCASSIMTGPTEQYFGPGTRLTVT.

V usage is TRBV5-4 and J usage is TRBJ2-1; tentative D call: TRBD2 (7 bases). Germline loops: CDR1 SGHNT, CDR2 YYREEE (reference sequence). V was cut by 6 bases and J by 4 bases, with 14 bases left in between. The CDR3 runs to 14 residues. CDR3 in amino acids: CASKLRGGYNEQFF. CDR3 sequence (DNA): TGTGCCAGCAAATTAAGGGGGGGTTACAATGAGCAGTTCTTC. The full variable domain, rest sourced from reference TRBV5-4 and TRBJ2-1, is ETGVTQSPTHLIKTRGQQVTLRCSSQSGHNTVSWYQQALGQGPQFIFQYYREEENGRGNFPPRFSGLQFPNYSSELNVNALELDDSALYLCASKLRGGYNEQFFGPGTRLTVL.

The chain has TRBV10-1 and TRBJ1-1; D is perhaps TRBD1 (5 bases). CDR1 WNHNN and CDR2 SYGVQD come from the germline V gene (reference sequence). CDR3 length: 12 residues. V gave up 5 bases and J gave up 6 bases, with 10 bases separating them. In DNA form, the CDR3 reads TGCGCCAGCAGTCGGGGGGAGTCTGAAGCTTTCTTT. This codes for CASSRGESEAFF.

In its sample, this clone was seen a few times. The CDR3 is CASSLNYNEKLFF. For the CDR3, the DNA is TGTGCCAGCAGCCTTAATTATAATGAAAAACTGTTTTTT. The rearrangement joins TRBV4-2 to TRBJ1-4; D is unclear. Germline-derived CDR1 and CDR2 are LGHNA and YNFKEQ. V lost 4 bases to trimming and J lost 4 bases, with 7 bases between them. There are 13 residues in the CDR3.